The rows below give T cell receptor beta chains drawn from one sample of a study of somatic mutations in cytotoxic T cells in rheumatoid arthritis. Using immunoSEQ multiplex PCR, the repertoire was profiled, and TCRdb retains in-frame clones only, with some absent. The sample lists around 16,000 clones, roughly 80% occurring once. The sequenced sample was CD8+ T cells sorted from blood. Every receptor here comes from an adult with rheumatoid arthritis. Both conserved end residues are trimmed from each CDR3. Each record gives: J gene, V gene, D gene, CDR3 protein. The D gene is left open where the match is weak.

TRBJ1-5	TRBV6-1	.	ASSEWGTANQPQH
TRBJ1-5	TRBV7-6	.	ASSLGGGNQPQH
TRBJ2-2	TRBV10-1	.	ASSESIERAGELF
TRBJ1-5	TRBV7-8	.	ASSLGRQPSNQPQH
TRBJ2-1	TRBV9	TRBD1	ASSVTGTDNEQF
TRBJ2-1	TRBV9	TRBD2	ASSVRLAGYNEQF
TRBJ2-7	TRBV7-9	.	ASSLGVNEFGEQY
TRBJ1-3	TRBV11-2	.	ASSLVSGGVISGNTIY
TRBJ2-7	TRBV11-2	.	ASSLAASSYEQY
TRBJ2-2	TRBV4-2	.	ASSHAGTTGELF
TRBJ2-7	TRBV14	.	ASSRAGAPAYEQY
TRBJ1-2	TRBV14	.	ASSQGGQLFYGYT
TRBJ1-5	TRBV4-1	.	ASSQVFNFEPQH
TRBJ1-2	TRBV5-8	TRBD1	ASSERQGFYSNYGYT
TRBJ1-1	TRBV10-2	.	ASRGRDGTEAF
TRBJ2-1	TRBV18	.	ASSLSTGSSYNEQF
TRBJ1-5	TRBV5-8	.	ASSLRRGGQPQH
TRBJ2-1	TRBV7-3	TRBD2	ASSLSPQRDYNEQF
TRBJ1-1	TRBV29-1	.	SLSRGLGTEAF
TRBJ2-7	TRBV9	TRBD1	ASSVDGQGGYEQY
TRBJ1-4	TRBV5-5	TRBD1	ASSSNRGTKLF
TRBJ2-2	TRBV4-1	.	ASSQHDGTGELF
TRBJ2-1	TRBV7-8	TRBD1	ASSRGQGGNEQF
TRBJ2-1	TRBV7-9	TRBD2	ASSAPSGGTNNEQF
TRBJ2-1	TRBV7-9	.	ASSPRYGGANLVNEQF
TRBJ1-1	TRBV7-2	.	ASSPDAGILNTEAF
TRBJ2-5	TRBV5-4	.	ASSFWGLGETQY
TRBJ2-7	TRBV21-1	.	ASSRGEPSYEQY
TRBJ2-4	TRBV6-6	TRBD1	ASSVSGGPRNIQY
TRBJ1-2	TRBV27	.	ASSLSAASYGYT
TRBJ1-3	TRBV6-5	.	ASSPWTDSGNTIY
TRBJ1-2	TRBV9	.	ASSVDPERAIGGYT
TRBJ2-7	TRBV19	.	ASSLLAGRRPYEQY
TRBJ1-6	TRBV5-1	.	ASSLVLAMESRGPLH
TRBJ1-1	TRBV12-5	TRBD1	ASGLGTDTEAF
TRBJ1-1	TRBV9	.	ASSVKPKMNTEAF
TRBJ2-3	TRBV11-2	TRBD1	ASSTGASGTDTQY
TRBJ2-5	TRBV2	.	ASSEPPGHLGETQY
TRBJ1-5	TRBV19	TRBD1	ASSSGQGGQPQH
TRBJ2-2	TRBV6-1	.	ASPGATGELF
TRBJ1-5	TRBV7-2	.	ASRVPGHNQPQH
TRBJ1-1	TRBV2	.	ASVMNTEAF
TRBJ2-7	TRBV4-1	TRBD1	ASSQAGQRDYEQY
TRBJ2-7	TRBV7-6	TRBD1	ASSVGQDYEQY
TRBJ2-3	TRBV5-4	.	ASSSLGTDTQY
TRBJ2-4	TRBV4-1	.	ASSPWASDKNIQY
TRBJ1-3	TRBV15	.	ATSRAPTATSGNTIY
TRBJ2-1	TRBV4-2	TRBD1	ASSPTGGRDEQF
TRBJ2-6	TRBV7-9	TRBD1	ASSIIPGQGAGANVLT
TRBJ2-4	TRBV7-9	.	ASSHQGNIQY
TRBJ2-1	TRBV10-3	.	AIRTVVDEQF
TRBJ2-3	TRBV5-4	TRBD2	ASSLGLSSGNPSTDTQY
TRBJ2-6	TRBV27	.	ASSPRGSRPGANVLT